The source of this TCR beta chain is a study of long-term antiretroviral therapy in people with HIV (dated by TCRdb to the early 2020s). General notes on the study: Collection of the earliest samples took place about a decade ahead of the 2015 WHO recommendation for immediate ART, at a time when ART was typically delayed until CD4 counts fell. This retrospective serial study examined whether starting ART and sustained HIV suppression were associated with changes in the composition and diversity of the TRB repertoire in peripheral blood. A total of 192 cryopreserved PBMC samples were contributed to the cohort by 30 adults with confirmed HIV infection, with samples collected serially over a mean of 6 years (range 1-12). Among the 30 or so participants with HIV, approximately 10 were female. No cross-contamination during QIAcube processing was seen in test extractions of a monoclonal T-cell line run alongside 33 polyclonal samples. Overall study outcomes, separate from this receptor: Unsorted PBMC were profiled instead of sorted CD4+ and CD8+ T cells because pre-ART samples had limited cell numbers. The samples span the years 2004 to 2017, and the ART regimens used at that time may not be as effective as current regimens. Starting ART was linked to a significant rise in TRB diversity, yet even after long-term ART the diversity remained significantly lower than in transplant donor controls. Narrower CDR3 length ranges were observed in HIV repertoires than in controls, and an antigen-experienced repertoire with only a slight naive shift after ART was suggested by the network structure. Inferences about post-ART repertoire changes were limited because no data were available on ART adherence, viral resistance or therapy changes. At every time point, the repertoire was dominated by expanded TRB clones first identified before ART initiation, although this dominance fluctuated and, in many PLHIV, declined after ART. Limited PBMC availability meant only the TCR beta chain was sequenced, without alpha chain pairing.

From V the trimming removes 8 bases and from J it removes 4 bases, while the gene matches leave 5 bases of the junction unaccounted for. The CDR3 contains 13 residues, cysteine and phenylalanine counted. Kept here is only the CDR3 DNA, which spans 39 bases and is read in frame from base 1. The germline V gene specifies SGHAT as CDR1 and FQNNGV as CDR2. Sequencing of the TRB variable region was done with the immunoSEQ hsTCRB v3.0 assay at survey level resolution. TRB sequencing targeted a depth of about 40,000-50,000 T-cell genomes per sample. Pooled TRB libraries were sequenced on an Illumina MiSeq with a v3 150-cycle kit. The paper's processing steps were these. Repertoire analysis ran in R within a reproducible Nextflow workflow covering QC, data transformation and analysis. LymphoSeq2, an R package for AIRR-Seq data exploration, was used to implement custom analyses. After excluding a handful of samples that yielded fewer than 5000 total TRB sequences, approximately 170 HIV repertoires remained for analysis. Of the roughly 190 retained HIV repertoires, over 55 were collected before and around 130 after ART initiation. Each repertoire was downsampled to 5000 TRB nucleotide sequences, and summary statistics were averaged across 100 downsampling iterations. Only TRB sequences with CDR3 regions of at least seven amino acids were retained for analysis. Two measures captured diversity: a Shannon entropy-derived clonality score and the Gini coefficient. In the repertoire networks, any two of the top 5000 CDR3 amino acid sequences were connected whenever the two sequences differed by an edit distance of one. GLIPH2 predicted antigen specificity groups and MHC restriction for TRB CDR3 amino acid sequences. To flag known associations with CMV, EBV, HIV or tissue antigens, CDR3 amino acid sequences were compared against VDJdb and McPAS-TCR. Pre-ART, post-ART and control groups were compared with Wilcoxon signed-rank tests and Holm-Bonferroni correction. TCRdb mirrors the immuneACCESS table, restricted to in-frame sequences. Some clones are absent from its copies; in checked studies, under half trace to an unresolved V gene, and the reason for the others is unknown. V and J calls and clone size are copied from that table; D and trimming were computed from the DNA. In all, the sample holds about 38,000 clones, and 75% to 90% of those were seen once. Of the sample, approximately 5.3% falls within the top ten clones.

Participants were included only if at least one PBMC sample before ART initiation and at least two post-ART samples were available. Treatment was received in the United States of America by all participants with HIV. Before DNA extraction, cryopreserved samples of roughly 0.9-11 million PBMC were thawed and then washed. At the time of the earliest PBMC sample for each participant with HIV, ages ranged from 23 to 54 years. PBMC samples were contributed by each participant from 1-4 timepoints before ART initiation and 2-8 timepoints after ART initiation, with a median of 7 samples. Serial HIV viral load, CD4+ T-cell count, ART history and demographic data were obtained for every participant. Genomic DNA was extracted from unsorted PBMC with a Qiagen kit on a QIAcube, processed in batches of 12 samples. This clone was observed a handful of times. The target of this receptor is not known. The sample holds no much larger clone one base away, and base qualities are not on file.

The chain couples TRBV11-2 to TRBJ2-1; 7 bases in the junction line up with TRBD2. The source is a man aged 18 to 30 with HIV. This specimen was unsorted PBMCs, taken 1.5 years after starting antiretroviral therapy. In nucleotide form, the sequence is TGTGCCAGCGGTGCGGGAGTATACAATGAGCAGTTCTTC. Protein translation: CASGAGVYNEQFF.